This T cell receptor beta chain was recovered during a study of shared clonotypes between healthy human individuals. This CDR3 spans 14 amino acids. V lost 0 bases and J lost 3; bases outside the gene matches: 0. In germline, CDR1 is SGHNT, CDR2 YENEEA. Study-level points and caveats: Shared clonotypes across all four donors exceeded non-shared ones in generation probability.

A split of CD4+ cells into CD45RA+ naive and CD45RA-negative memory subsets was performed. The table came from immunoSEQ multiplex PCR; TCRdb's copy has only in-frame clones and leaves some out. The sample records approximately 1,000,000 clones, 70% to 85% being singletons. Remarks on this clone: Its antigen is as yet unknown. A much bigger clone sits one base away, suggesting this may be a read error.

This clonotype originated in a man between 18 and 29 years old in good health. Some clones in this sample may be carry-over from other donors' samples. The specimen sequenced was memory CD4+ T cells from PBMCs. This sample's subset: CD45RA-negative fraction. The rearrangement uses TRBV11-3 and TRBJ2-7, with 9 bases fitting TRBD1. CDR3 nucleotides: TGTGCCAGCAGCTTAGAGGACAGGGGCTACGAGCAGTACTTC. It encodes CASSLEDRGYEQYF.